This T cell receptor beta chain was retrieved from a study of CD8 T cells in Susac syndrome. Broader study findings: Regarding the TCR sequencing and HLA analysis, the study admitted that a relatively small number of individuals were involved.

Comments on this clonotype: What it binds is unknown.

With random hexamers, reverse transcription was performed on about 0.5 to 1 ug of RNA. One entry per CDR3 protein results from TCRdb running MiXCR on the immunoSEQ multiplex PCR reads. Of 200,000 or so distinct CDR3 sequences in the sample, approximately 94% are singletons; the top ten hold approximately 0.09%. The CDR3 runs to 14 residues. Germline V gene sequence: CDR1 GTSNPN, CDR2 SVGIG (reference sequence). The trim removed 7 bases at V and 6 bases at J, leaving 6 bases unmatched. The clonotype was recovered from a human donor with multiple sclerosis. The chain couples TRBV30 to TRBJ2-1; 13 nucleotides align to TRBD2. Sequencing was done on a sample of CD4+ T cells from PBMCs. CDR3 protein: CASSTSGGRNEQFF. The CDR3 nucleotides are TGTGCCTCCTCGACTAGCGGGGGGCGCAATGAGCAGTTCTTC.